Below, 24 T cell receptor beta chains from the same sample are listed, as sequenced in a study of graft-versus-host responses after intestinal transplantation. Sequencing used immunoSEQ multiplex PCR; TCRdb keeps in-frame clones, though not all of them. Of around 110,000 clones in the sample, about 92% were seen once. Antigens of these TCRs are unknown. Sequenced material: unstimulated CD4+ T cells sorted from spleen or lymph node cells, taken before transplant. These receptors all stem from a human donor who was the organ donor for an intestinal transplant.

CDR3 sequence: CASSSSGRDGETQYF. In DNA, the CDR3 is TGTGCCAGCAGCTCTAGCGGGAGGGACGGAGAGACCCAGTACTTC. This rearrangement joins TRBV6-5 to TRBJ2-5; the match to TRBD2 covers 12 bases. This CDR3 is built from 15 residues. Unmatched junction bases numbered 6, after V lost 6 bases and J lost 4 bases. Germline CDR1 is MNHEY and CDR2 is SVGAGI.

The CDR3 loop reads CASSDNTGELFF. In nucleotides, the CDR3 is TGTGCCAGCAGCGACAACACCGGGGAGCTGTTTTTT. This rearrangement joins TRBV7-7 to TRBJ2-2; D not certain. This CDR3 is built from 12 residues. V lost 5 bases and J lost 2, with 3 bases in between. Germline lookup yields CDR1 SSHAT and CDR2 FNYEAQ (reference sequence).

The V and J genes are TRBV7-9 and TRBJ1-2; D is unclear. Per the germline V gene, CDR1 is SEHNR and CDR2 is FQNEAQ (reference sequence). This CDR3 spans 13 amino acids. V was trimmed by 5 bases and J by 8 bases, leaving 15 bases between them. The CDR3 here is CASSRREREGYTF. The CDR3 bases are TGTGCCAGCAGCCGCCGGGAAAGGGAGGGCTACACCTTC.

The chain has TRBV6-5 and TRBJ2-7; 7 nucleotides line up with TRBD2. Trimming cost V 5 bases and J 6 bases; bases outside gene matches: 10. The CDR3 length is 14 residues. The germline gives CDR1 MNHEY, CDR2 SVGAGI. The CDR3 sequence is CASSEVWGGTEQYF. The CDR3 region has the DNA TGTGCCAGCAGTGAAGTGTGGGGAGGGACCGAGCAGTACTTC.

The chain employs TRBV10-3 and TRBJ1-3, with D perhaps matching TRBD1 (6 bases). In germline, CDR1 is ENHRY, CDR2 SYGVKD. V lost 10 bases and J 4 bases, leaving 14 bases between the germline ends. The CDR3 loop spans 13 amino acids. In DNA, the CDR3 is TGTGCCACCACAGGGCAGGAAGGAAACACCATATATTTT. Translating gives CATTGQEGNTIYF.

The rearrangement joins TRBV7-8 to TRBJ2-2, with 7 bases identical to TRBD1. Germline loops: CDR1 SGHVS, CDR2 FQNEAQ. CDR3 length: 17 amino acids. Unmatched junction bases numbered 7, after V lost 3 bases and J lost 0 bases. The CDR3 DNA reads TGTGCCAGCAGCTTTTACACCGGGACAGCGAACACCGGGGAGCTGTTTTTT. Encoded protein: CASSFYTGTANTGELFF.

The chain recombines TRBV6-5 with TRBJ2-4; D gene uncertain. The CDR3 totals 14 residues. Trimming left V 5 bases short and J 5 bases short, with 13 bases between. Germline CDR1 is MNHEY and CDR2 is SVGAGI. In DNA form, the CDR3 reads TGTGCCAGCAGTGAATACCCCTCCCAAAACATTCAGTACTTC. Its translation: CASSEYPSQNIQYF.

The chain combines TRBV6-5 with TRBJ2-3; weak D call: TRBD2 (5 bases). Per the germline V gene, CDR1 is MNHEY and CDR2 is SVGAGI. V was pared by 6 bases and J by 0 bases, with 10 bases between. The CDR3 totals 14 residues. The CDR3 sequence is CASSPGFSTDTQYF. Here the CDR3 DNA reads TGTGCCAGCAGCCCGGGATTCAGCACAGATACGCAGTATTTT.

The CDR3 nucleotides are TGTGCCAGCAGTTTACCGACAGGGAGTAGTCAGCCCCAGCATTTT. This gives the protein CASSLPTGSSQPQHF. This sequence joins TRBV28 and TRBJ1-5, with 7 positions matching TRBD1. The CDR3 is 15 amino acids. V dropped 2 bases and J dropped 6; count of bases not matched to a gene: 7. From germline, CDR1 is MDHEN and CDR2 SYDVKM.

V usage is TRBV7-2 and J usage is TRBJ1-1, with 7 bases lining up with TRBD1. J gave up 7 bases and V 4 bases, and 6 bases lay outside the gene matches. This CDR3 region has 13 residues. Germline V gives CDR1 SGHTA, CDR2 FQGNSA. DNA for the CDR3: TGTGCCAGCAGCTCTACAGGGGTGAATGAAGCTTTCTTT. It encodes CASSSTGVNEAFF.

This chain joins TRBV18 and TRBJ1-3; the D is unclear. The CDR3 spans 17 residues. Deletions cut 2 bases from V and 1 base from J, with 15 bases between. Germline assignment: CDR1 KGHSH and CDR2 LQKENI. The CDR3 DNA reads as TGTGCCAGCTCACCAGGGCCGGATGAGGTGTCTGGAAACACCATATATTTT. Translated, it gives CASSPGPDEVSGNTIYF.

This sequence joins TRBV4-1 and TRBJ2-7; D is perhaps TRBD2 (6 bases). Germline CDR1 is MGHRA and CDR2 is YSYEKL. V lost 1 base and J lost 3, with 19 bases in between. There are 17 residues in the CDR3. The CDR3 DNA follows: TGCGCCAGCAGCCAAGTGAGGGAGGTCCGCCGGGGCTACGAGCAGTACTTC. Protein sequence: CASSQVREVRRGYEQYF.

This clone has a single count. The chain employs TRBV10-3 and TRBJ1-1; 7 positions match TRBD1. CDR1 and CDR2 (germline): ENHRY, SYGVKD. The CDR3 is 15 amino acids. The junction had 4 bases not matched to a gene; V was cut back by 2 bases and J by 1 base. The CDR3, as DNA: TGTGCCATCAGTGAGAGGGGGCTGGAGAACACTGAAGCTTTCTTT. It specifies CAISERGLENTEAFF.

J is TRBJ1-4 and V is TRBV2; the D gene is possibly TRBD1 (6 bases). CDR3 length: 14 amino acids. Trimming left V 6 bases short and J 0 bases short, with 8 bases between. Germline V gene lookup returns CDR1 SNHLY and CDR2 FYNNEI. The CDR3 loop is CASREGATNEKLFF. The CDR3 coding sequence is TGTGCCAGCAGGGAGGGGGCAACTAATGAAAAACTGTTTTTT.

The chain recombines TRBV28 with TRBJ2-6, with D maybe TRBD1 (5 bases). V shed 8 bases and J shed 0 bases, with 11 bases lying between them. The CDR3 has 15 amino acids. CDR1 is MDHEN, CDR2 SYDVKM, per germline. The CDR3 sequence is CASGLTDSGANVLTF. In nucleotides, the CDR3 is TGTGCCAGCGGATTGACAGACTCTGGGGCCAACGTCCTGACTTTC. The whole variable domain, filled in from reference TRBV28 and TRBJ2-6, reads DVKVTQSSRYLVKRTGEKVFLECVQDMDHENMFWYRQDPGLGLRLIYFSYDVKMKEKGDIPEGYSVSREKKERFSLILESASTNQTSMYLCASGLTDSGANVLTFGAGSRLTVL.

The rearrangement links TRBV19 to TRBJ2-7; D might be TRBD1 (6 bases). The CDR3 runs 15 residues. Germline CDR1 and CDR2: LNHDA and SQIVND (reference sequence). V dropped 5 bases and J dropped 2 bases, with 16 bases sitting between them. The DNA for the CDR3 is TGTGCCAGTAGTGCCTCCGGGACAACCACCTACGAGCAGTACTTC. Amino acids: CASSASGTTTYEQYF.

This chain connects TRBV5-4 to TRBJ2-4, with D unclear. CDR3 size: 14 residues. Germline CDR1 reads SGHNT; CDR2 reads YYREEE (reference sequence). V lost 0 bases to trimming and J lost 5 bases, with 9 bases between them. The CDR3 spells CASSLDGSQNIQYF. The CDR3 DNA sequence: TGTGCCAGCAGCTTGGATGGGTCCCAAAACATTCAGTACTTC. Together with reference TRBV5-4 and TRBJ2-4, the CDR3 gives the full variable domain: ETGVTQSPTHLIKTRGQQVTLRCSSQSGHNTVSWYQQALGQGPQFIFQYYREEENGRGNFPPRFSGLQFPNYSSELNVNALELDDSALYLCASSLDGSQNIQYFGAGTRLSVL.

The chain's CDR3 is CASRPRTGSHEQYF. Written as DNA, the CDR3 is TGTGCCAGCAGGCCACGGACAGGGTCCCACGAGCAGTACTTC. The V and J genes are TRBV25-1 and TRBJ2-7; 8 positions agree with TRBD1. V was clipped by 6 bases and J by 5 bases; unmatched bases: 9. Germline V gene sequence: CDR1 MGHDK, CDR2 SYGVNS. The CDR3 consists of 14 residues.

The chain employs TRBV19 and TRBJ2-1, with D tentatively TRBD2 (5 bases). The CDR3 contains 13 residues. The germline V gene has CDR1 LNHDA and CDR2 SQIVND (reference sequence). The V and J ends lost 5 bases and 4 bases respectively, with 9 bases between them. CDR3 nucleotides: TGTGCCAGTAGTGAGGGTTATTACAATGAGCAGTTCTTC. Its translation: CASSEGYYNEQFF.

The rearrangement joins TRBV5-1 to TRBJ2-1, with a tentative D call TRBD2 (8 bases). Trimming removed 3 bases at V and 7 bases at J, with 20 bases between. This CDR3 contains 16 residues. Per the germline V gene, CDR1 is SGHRS and CDR2 is YFSETQ. The CDR3 nucleotides read TGCGCCAGCAGCTACTACAGGGGACTAGAAGGAAATGAGCAGTTCTTC. Amino acid sequence: CASSYYRGLEGNEQFF.

This chain links TRBV30 with TRBJ2-1; 10 nucleotides line up with TRBD2. With V trimmed by 4 bases and J by 4 bases, 10 bases remained unmatched. CDR1 and CDR2 (germline): GTSNPN, SVGIG (reference sequence). The CDR3 has 16 residues. CDR3 sequence (DNA): TGTGCCTGGAACCTCCGACTAGCGGGCGTATACAATGAGCAGTTCTTC. Encoded protein: CAWNLRLAGVYNEQFF.

This clone was counted once. The V call is TRBV4-1, the J call TRBJ2-7, with TRBD2 identical over 12 bases. The CDR3 loop spans 15 amino acids. The J segment lost 5 bases and the V segment lost 2 bases, leaving 4 bases of the junction unmatched. Germline assignment: CDR1 MGHRA and CDR2 YSYEKL. CDR3 in amino acids: CASSQPASGRDEQYF. CDR3 bases: TGCGCCAGCAGCCAACCTGCTAGCGGGAGGGACGAGCAGTACTTC.

The chain uses TRBV18 and TRBJ2-1; D possibly corresponds to TRBD2 (6 bases). The CDR3 is 15 amino acids. Trimming took 3 bases from V and 2 from J, leaving 11 bases between them. Germline CDR1 KGHSH, CDR2 LQKENI. This chain's CDR3 is CASSPQRAPYNEQFF. CDR3 in DNA: TGTGCCAGCTCACCCCAGCGGGCTCCCTACAATGAGCAGTTCTTC.

V is TRBV21-1 and J is TRBJ2-3; the D call TRBD1 from the table was never checked on the DNA. TRBV21-1 is reported as a pseudogene. The CDR3 spans 14 residues. This CDR3 reads CASSLQSCTDTQYF. The CDR3 DNA reads TGTGCCAGCAGCCTCCAGTCCTGCACAGATACGCAGTATTTT.